Listed below are T cell receptor beta chains from one sample, sequenced in a study of T cell responses to AZD1222 COVID-19 vaccine. Only in-frame clones appear in the TCRdb table, and some are missing; sequencing was by immunoSEQ multiplex PCR. Among some 140,000 clones, more than 85% were seen once, and the ten largest hold 3.1%. The material sequenced was peripheral blood, taken on day 0 of AZD1222 vaccination. These receptors were collected from an adult in good health. The CDR3 runs from the conserved cysteine through the conserved F or W. The D gene is left open where the match is weak. Not every row has a clone size; where given, it reads once, few, many or a size class.

>NA|TRBV18|TRBJ2-5|TRBD2
CASSPSGKETQYF
TGTGCCAGCTCCCCTAGCGGGAAAGAGACCCAGTACTTC
>NA|TRBV6-5|TRBJ2-2|NA
CASKEGGPTGELFF
TGTGCCAGCAAAGAAGGGGGACCGACCGGGGAGCTGTTTTTT
>once|TRBV7-2|TRBJ1-4|NA
CASSLTGTNEKLFF
TGTGCCAGCAGCCTAACCGGGACTAATGAAAAACTGTTTTTT
>NA|TRBV4-2|TRBJ2-7|NA
CASSRSNWGPLEQYF
TGTGCCAGCAGCCGCAGCAATTGGGGGCCCTTGGAGCAGTACTTC
>NA|TRBV9|TRBJ2-1|TRBD2
CASRAGDGVKNEQFF
TGTGCCAGCCGAGCGGGAGACGGGGTAAAGAATGAGCAGTTCTTC
>once|TRBV4-2|TRBJ2-2|TRBD2
CASSQVIVSGVYAGELFF
TGTGCCAGCAGCCAAGTTATCGTGAGCGGGGTTTACGCCGGGGAGCTGTTTTTT
>once|TRBV25-1|TRBJ1-1|NA
CASSERGPNTEAFF
TGTGCCAGCAGTGAACGAGGGCCGAACACTGAAGCTTTCTTT
>NA|TRBV28|TRBJ2-4|TRBD2
CASREDSGGLRVTKNIQYF
TGTGCCAGCAGAGAGGATAGCGGGGGTTTAAGAGTTACCAAAAACATTCAGTACTTC
>NA|TRBV18|TRBJ2-1|TRBD2
CASSPPAGASEQFF
TGTGCCAGCTCACCACCCGCGGGAGCTAGTGAGCAGTTCTTC
>NA|TRBV6-1|TRBJ2-1|NA
CASSEGLGLYNEQFF
TGTGCCAGCAGTGAAGGCCTGGGGTTGTACAATGAGCAGTTCTTC
>NA|TRBV3-1/TRBV3-2|TRBJ2-2|NA
CASSASIGTGELFF
TGTGCCAGCAGCGCTAGCATCGGTACCGGGGAGCTGTTTTTT
>NA|TRBV5-1|TRBJ2-7|TRBD2
CASRTVLAGLAGTYEQYF
TGCGCCAGCAGGACGGTATTAGCCGGACTAGCGGGAACCTACGAGCAGTACTTC
>NA|TRBV5-4|TRBJ2-1|NA
CASSFTRDEQFF
TGTGCCAGCAGCTTCACCCGCGACGAGCAGTTCTTC
>NA|TRBV19|TRBJ2-7|NA
CASSITSVSYEQYF
TGTGCCAGTAGTATCACCTCTGTCTCCTACGAGCAGTACTTC
>once|TRBV18|TRBJ2-5|TRBD2
CASAIIQTSGTQETQYF
TGTGCCAGCGCCATCATCCAGACTAGCGGAACCCAAGAGACCCAGTACTTC
>NA|TRBV25-1|TRBJ1-1|NA
CASTSGGRGTEAFF
TGTGCCAGCACGTCGGGAGGTCGGGGCACTGAAGCTTTCTTT
>NA|TRBV5-1|TRBJ1-2|TRBD1
CASSLWGRQGDYGYTF
TGCGCCAGCAGCTTGTGGGGGAGACAGGGGGACTATGGCTACACCTTC
>once|TRBV30|TRBJ2-7|TRBD1
CAWAGTGGYEQYF
TGTGCCTGGGCCGGGACAGGGGGCTACGAGCAGTACTTC
>few|TRBV20-1|TRBJ2-7|NA
CSASGGDYEQYF
TGCAGTGCTAGTGGTGGGGACTACGAGCAGTACTTC
>once|TRBV19|TRBJ2-3|NA
CASSIGPGDTQYF
TGTGCCAGTAGTATCGGTCCGGGGGATACGCAGTATTTT
>once|TRBV11-2|TRBJ2-3|TRBD2
CASSPLAGGYTQYF
TGTGCCAGCAGCCCCCTGGCGGGAGGGTATACGCAGTATTTT
>once|TRBV6-5|TRBJ1-5|TRBD1
CASSYFRDRNQPQHF
TGTGCCAGCAGTTACTTCCGGGACAGAAATCAGCCCCAGCATTTT
>few|TRBV19|TRBJ1-5|NA
CATRGDSRANQPQHF
TGTGCCACTCGAGGGGACTCCCGGGCCAATCAGCCCCAGCATTTT
>NA|TRBV29-1|TRBJ1-1|TRBD1
CSVAGTGVSTEAFF
TGCAGCGTTGCCGGGACAGGGGTATCCACTGAAGCTTTCTTT
>NA|TRBV5-6|TRBJ1-6|TRBD1
CASSFMQGVNPLHF
TGTGCCAGCAGCTTTATGCAGGGGGTAAACCCCCTCCACTTT
>NA|TRBV5-6|TRBJ1-2|NA
CASSVRIGPNYGYTF
TGTGCCAGCAGCGTTAGAATTGGGCCAAACTATGGCTACACCTTC
>NA|TRBV5-4|TRBJ2-7|NA
CASSKVRAPEQYF
TGTGCCAGCAGTAAAGTGAGGGCCCCCGAGCAGTACTTC
>NA|TRBV6-2/TRBV6-3|TRBJ1-5|TRBD1
CASSYPSDRVAVDSNQPQHF
TGTGCCAGCAGTTACCCGTCCGACAGGGTGGCGGTTGATAGCAATCAGCCCCAGCATTTT
>once|TRBV15|TRBJ2-1|TRBD2
CATSSPARASGPSYNEQFF
TGTGCCACCAGCTCCCCCGCTAGGGCTAGCGGACCCTCCTACAATGAGCAGTTCTTC
>NA|TRBV19|TRBJ1-2|NA
CASSIRAGARNYGYTF
TGTGCCAGTAGTATACGGGCCGGGGCGCGGAACTATGGCTACACCTTC
>NA|TRBV10-1|TRBJ2-1|TRBD1
CASSESPRGQRNEQFF
TGCGCCAGCAGTGAGTCACCCAGGGGGCAAAGAAATGAGCAGTTCTTC
>NA|TRBV7-7|TRBJ2-7|TRBD2
CASSPAGGPSYEQYF
TGTGCCAGCAGCCCAGCGGGAGGGCCGTCCTACGAGCAGTACTTC
>NA|TRBV25-1|TRBJ2-2|NA
CASSRHYTGELFF
TGTGCCAGCAGCCGACACTACACCGGGGAGCTGTTTTTT